This TCR beta chain was recorded in a study of PD-1 blockade in classical Hodgkin lymphoma. Overall study: Patients received nivolumab 3 mg/kg intravenously every 2 weeks.

Study results and limitations: Reasons behind the repertoire differences stay unclear, perhaps disease activity or earlier therapy. Patients with a complete response exhibited baseline diversity comparable to newly diagnosed patients. Individuals initiating nivolumab under 1 year after ASCT were excluded.

Germline V gives CDR1 SGHAT, CDR2 FQNNGV. CDR3 length equals 14 residues. The V end was cut by 5 bases, the J end by 7 bases, with 14 bases between. Concerning this clone itself: Its target is unknown.

The time point was: cycle 4 day 1 (C4D1), after five to seven weeks of nivolumab. Every patient experienced relapse after autologous stem cell transplantation, and brentuximab vedotin exposure varied. Negative selection with magnetic separation was used to purify CD4+ T cells from thawed PBMCs. Some clones are missing from TCRdb's copy, which holds only in-frame ones; the method was immunoSEQ multiplex PCR. The sample yields approximately 31,000 clones, about 88% seen once. This specimen was CD4+ T cells from blood, taken before the fourth cycle of nivolumab. J is TRBJ1-4 and V is TRBV11-2; weak D call: TRBD1 (5 bases). This TCR came from a human donor with classical Hodgkin lymphoma. CDR3 protein: CASSPRQKIEKLFF. The DNA of the CDR3 is TGTGCCAGCAGCCCAAGACAGAAAATTGAAAAACTGTTTTTT.